This entry concerns a single T cell receptor beta chain. Reasons for excluding patients were uncontrolled infection, other autoimmune disease, pregnancy or lactation. The data belong to a study of T cells in Graves' hyperthyroidism and ophthalmopathy. Amplified regions were TCR beta CDR3 sequences from RNA transcripts. An initial round of RT-PCR targeting the TCR CDR3 relied on the HTBI primer set. One entry per CDR3 protein results from TCRdb running MiXCR on the multiplex PCR reads. The repertoire consists of around 700,000 distinct CDR3 sequences, with approximately 18% occurring once and the leading ten covering approximately 15%. Sequencing was carried out using blood. The clonotype was recovered from a woman aged 45-65 years with Graves' hyperthyroidism that later progressed to Graves' ophthalmopathy.

The CDR3 nucleotides read TGTGCCAGCAGTCGGGGCACAGGGACGGGAGCCTACAATGAGCAGTTCTTC. Translation gives CASSRGTGTGAYNEQFF. This chain connects TRBV6-1 to TRBJ2-1, with D perhaps TRBD1 or TRBD2 (6 bases each). Germline loops: CDR1 MNHNS, CDR2 SASEGT. Trimming stripped 5 bases from V and 2 bases from J, with 19 bases between. The CDR3 length is 17 residues.